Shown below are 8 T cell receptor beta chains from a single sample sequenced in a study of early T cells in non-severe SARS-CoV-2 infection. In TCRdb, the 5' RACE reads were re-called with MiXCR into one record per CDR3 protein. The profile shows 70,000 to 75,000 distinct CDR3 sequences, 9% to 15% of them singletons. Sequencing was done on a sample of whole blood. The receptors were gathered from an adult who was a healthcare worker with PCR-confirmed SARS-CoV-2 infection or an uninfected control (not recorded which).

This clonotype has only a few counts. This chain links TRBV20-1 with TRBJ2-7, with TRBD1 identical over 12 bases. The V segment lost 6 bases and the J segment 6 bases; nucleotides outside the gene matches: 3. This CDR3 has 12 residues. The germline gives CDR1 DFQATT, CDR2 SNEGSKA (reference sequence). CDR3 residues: CSAGTGGGEQYF. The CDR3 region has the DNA TGCAGTGCGGGGACAGGGGGCGGCGAGCAGTACTTC.

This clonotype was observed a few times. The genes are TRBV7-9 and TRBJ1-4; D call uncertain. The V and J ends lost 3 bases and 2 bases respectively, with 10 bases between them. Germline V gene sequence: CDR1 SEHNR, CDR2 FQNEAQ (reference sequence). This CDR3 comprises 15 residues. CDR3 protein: CASSLGSGTNEKLFF. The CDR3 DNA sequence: TGTGCCAGCAGCTTGGGGAGCGGGACTAATGAAAAACTGTTTTTT.

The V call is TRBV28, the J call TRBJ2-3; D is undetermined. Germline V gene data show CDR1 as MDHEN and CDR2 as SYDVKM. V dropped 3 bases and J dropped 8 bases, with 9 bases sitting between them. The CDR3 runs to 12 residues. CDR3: CASSFPLGTQYF. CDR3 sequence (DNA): TGTGCCAGCAGTTTTCCGTTAGGTACGCAGTATTTT.

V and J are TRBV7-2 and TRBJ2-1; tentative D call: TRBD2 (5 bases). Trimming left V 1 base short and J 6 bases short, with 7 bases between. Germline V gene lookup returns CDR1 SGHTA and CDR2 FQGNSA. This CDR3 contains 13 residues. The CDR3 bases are TGTGCCAGCAGCTTAGGGACTGGCAATGAGCAGTTCTTC. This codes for CASSLGTGNEQFF.

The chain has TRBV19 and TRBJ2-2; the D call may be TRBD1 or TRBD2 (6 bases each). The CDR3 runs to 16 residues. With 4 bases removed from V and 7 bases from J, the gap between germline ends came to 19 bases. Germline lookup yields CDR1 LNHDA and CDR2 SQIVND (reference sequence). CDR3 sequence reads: CASSSDRRAAGGELFF. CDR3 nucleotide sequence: TGTGCCAGTAGTAGCGACAGGAGGGCAGCTGGCGGGGAGCTGTTTTTT. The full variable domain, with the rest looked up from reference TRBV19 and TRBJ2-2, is DGGITQSPKYLFRKEGQNVTLSCEQNLNHDAMYWYRQDPGQGLRLIYYSQIVNDFQKGDIAEGYSVSREKKESFPLTVTSAQKNPTAFYLCASSSDRRAAGGELFFGEGSRLTVL.

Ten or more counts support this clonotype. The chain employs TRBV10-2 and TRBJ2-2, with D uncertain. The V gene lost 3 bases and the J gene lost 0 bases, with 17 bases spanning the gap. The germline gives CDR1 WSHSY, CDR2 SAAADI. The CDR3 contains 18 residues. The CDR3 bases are TGCGCCAGCAGTGATCCTTTTAGCTCCAACGCGAACACCGGGGAGCTGTTTTTT. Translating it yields CASSDPFSSNANTGELFF.

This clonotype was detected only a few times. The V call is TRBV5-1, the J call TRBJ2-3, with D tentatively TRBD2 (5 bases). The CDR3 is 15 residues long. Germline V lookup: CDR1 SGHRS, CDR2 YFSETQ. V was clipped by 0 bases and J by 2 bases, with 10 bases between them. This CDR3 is CASSLGSGYTDTQYF. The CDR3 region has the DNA TGCGCCAGCAGCTTGGGGAGCGGATACACAGATACGCAGTATTTT.

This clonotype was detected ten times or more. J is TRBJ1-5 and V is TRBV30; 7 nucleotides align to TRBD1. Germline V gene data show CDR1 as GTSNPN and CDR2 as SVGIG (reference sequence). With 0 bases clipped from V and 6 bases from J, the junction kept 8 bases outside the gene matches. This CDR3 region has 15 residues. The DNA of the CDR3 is TGTGCCTGGAGTGTCCCCACAGGGGTAGTTCAGCCCCAGCATTTT. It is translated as CAWSVPTGVVQPQHF.